This record looks at one T cell receptor beta chain sequence and its context. The data belong to a study of control samples from healthy donors and cancer patients. The protocol was immunoSEQ multiplex PCR, while the TCRdb copy is restricted to in-frame clones and leaves out a portion. The sample lists about 120,000 clones, about 90% occurring once. In germline, CDR1 is LGHDT, CDR2 YNNKEL (reference sequence). The CDR3 consists of 15 residues. Trimming cost V 4 bases and J 4 bases; bases outside gene matches: 6. The receptor's source is a woman between 45 and 60 years old in good health. Sequences were obtained from blood. The rearrangement joins TRBV3-1 (or the pseudogene TRBV3-2) to TRBJ1-2, with 10 positions matching TRBD1. CDR3 DNA sequence: TGTGCCAGCAGCCCCCCGGGGACAGGGGTCTATGGCTACACCTTC. This sequence encodes CASSPPGTGVYGYTF.